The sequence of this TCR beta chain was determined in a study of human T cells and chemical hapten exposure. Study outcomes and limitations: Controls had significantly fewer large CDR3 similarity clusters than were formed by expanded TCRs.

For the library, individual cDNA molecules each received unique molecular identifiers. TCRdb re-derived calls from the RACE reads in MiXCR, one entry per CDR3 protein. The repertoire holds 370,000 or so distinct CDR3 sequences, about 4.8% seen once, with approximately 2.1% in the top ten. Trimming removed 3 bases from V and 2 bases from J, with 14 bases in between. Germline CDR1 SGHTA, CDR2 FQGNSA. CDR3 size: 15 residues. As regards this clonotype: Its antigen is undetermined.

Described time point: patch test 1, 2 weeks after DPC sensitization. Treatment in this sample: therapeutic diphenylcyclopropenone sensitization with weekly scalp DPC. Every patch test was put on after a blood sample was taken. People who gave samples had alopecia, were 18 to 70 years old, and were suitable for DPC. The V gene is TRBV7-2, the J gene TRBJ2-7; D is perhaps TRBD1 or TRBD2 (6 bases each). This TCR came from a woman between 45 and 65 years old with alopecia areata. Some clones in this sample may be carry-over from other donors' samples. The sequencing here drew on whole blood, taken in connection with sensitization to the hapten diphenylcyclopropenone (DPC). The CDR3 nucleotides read TGTGCCAGCAGCTTGGGACGGGGGCACGCCTACGAGCAGTACTTC. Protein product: CASSLGRGHAYEQYF.